The source of this T cell receptor beta chain is a study of shared clonotypes between healthy human individuals. Study background: Donors were two women and a few men aged 18 to 49.

Genomic DNA of every subset was divided equally among multiple immunoSEQ plates. Unsorted PBMC DNA went through sequencing on ten immunoSEQ deep assay plates. Some clones are missing from TCRdb's copy, which holds only in-frame ones; the method was immunoSEQ multiplex PCR. In the table there are 450,000 or so clones, approximately 77% of which are singletons. This clone was observed a single time. Specimen: PBMCs. The origin of this receptor is a woman between 40 and 50 years old in good health. Some clones in this sample may be carry-over from other donors' samples.

The CDR3 sequence: CASSPGQGADNEQFF. As DNA, the CDR3 is TGCGCCAGCAGCCCCGGGCAGGGGGCTGATAATGAGCAGTTCTTC. This chain joins TRBV4-1 and TRBJ2-1; 8 bases match TRBD1. CDR1 and CDR2 from the germline V gene are MGHRA and YSYEKL. Trimming removed 4 bases from V and 7 bases from J; junction bases left unmatched: 9. The CDR3 consists of 15 residues.